This entry lists 13 T cell receptor beta chains sequenced from one sample in a study of radiation and T cells in renal cell carcinoma. The time point was: blood 2 weeks post-SBRT. As for treatment: 15 Gy SBRT to primary tumor, nephrectomy 4 weeks later. Sequencing was performed with immunoSEQ multiplex PCR; in TCRdb, only in-frame clones are kept and a portion is missing. The top ten clones hold less than 2.5% of a sample with around 130,000 clones, around four fifths of them seen once. The sample was blood, taken from a patient whose treatment included radiotherapy and nephrectomy. The receptor source for this set is a woman in her sixties with renal cell carcinoma.

This sequence joins TRBV5-6 and TRBJ2-5; D gene ambiguous. The tail of the sequence fits TRBJ2-7 better, so the J call may be wrong. This CDR3 has 15 amino acids. The germline V gene has CDR1 SGHDT and CDR2 YYEEEE. The CDR3, as DNA: TGTGCCAGCAGCTTGCGGCCTGCCAGCTCCTACGAGCAGTACTTC. Translated, it gives CASSLRPASSYEQYF.

This clone was counted once. The rearrangement uses TRBV28 and TRBJ2-7; 8 nucleotides agree with TRBD1. Germline trimming cut 4 bases from V and 1 base from J; bases unmatched to any gene: 3. Germline CDR1 and CDR2: MDHEN and SYDVKM. The CDR3 consists of 14 residues. CDR3 in DNA: TGTGCCAGCAGTTCCCGGACAGGGTCCTACGAGCAGTACTTC. This gives the protein CASSSRTGSYEQYF.

The rearrangement links TRBV15 to TRBJ2-7; 9 positions agree with TRBD1. In germline, CDR1 is LNHNV, CDR2 YYDKDF (reference sequence). V lost 3 bases, J lost 3 bases, and 9 bases stayed unmatched. The CDR3 consists of 16 residues. The CDR3 sequence: CATSRGTGTGNYEQYF. Written as DNA, the CDR3 is TGTGCCACCAGCAGGGGGACCGGGACAGGGAACTACGAGCAGTACTTC.

This clone showed up just a few times. V usage is TRBV4-2 and J usage is TRBJ1-4, with TRBD1 identical over 7 bases. Losses at the gene ends were 1 base for V and 8 bases for J; bases not matched to a gene: 4. The CDR3 runs 14 residues. Per germline, CDR1 LGHNA and CDR2 YNFKEQ. The CDR3 nucleotides read TGTGCCAGCAGCCAAGGAGGGGGCCTCGAAAAACTGTTTTTT. The encoded protein is CASSQGGGLEKLFF.

The sample holds a few counts of this clone. The chain is built from TRBV6-5 and TRBJ1-1, with D unclear. Germline CDR1 is MNHEY and CDR2 is SVGAGI. The germline V and J ends were trimmed by 6 bases and 8 bases, with 10 bases remaining between them. The CDR3 extends over 11 amino acids. For the CDR3, the DNA is TGTGCCAGCAGACGGAGCGGGGAAGCTTTCTTT. The encoded protein is CASRRSGEAFF.

V usage is TRBV10-3 and J usage is TRBJ2-3; D unclear. Germline-derived CDR1 and CDR2 are ENHRY and SYGVKD. V lost 10 bases and J 6 bases, leaving 20 bases between the germline ends. The CDR3 has 14 residues. CDR3 bases: TGTGCCACCGTCAGTACAGCTCCCGGCGATACGCAGTATTTT. Residues: CATVSTAPGDTQYF.

V gene TRBV5-1 combines with J gene TRBJ2-2; D may be TRBD1 or TRBD2 (6 bases each). Germline lookup yields CDR1 SGHRS and CDR2 YFSETQ. This CDR3 is built from 15 residues. Trimming cost V 2 bases and J 4 bases, with 12 bases left between them. The CDR3 reads CASSLAGDSTGELFF. The DNA of the CDR3 is TGCGCCAGCAGCTTAGCAGGGGACTCCACCGGGGAGCTGTTTTTT.

The chain has TRBV7-9 and TRBJ2-7; 12 bases match TRBD2. CDR1 SEHNR and CDR2 FQNEAQ come from the germline V gene (reference sequence). This CDR3 spans 18 amino acids. J gave up 3 bases and V 1 base, and 10 bases lay outside the gene matches. DNA for the CDR3: TGTGCCAGCAGCTTAGAAGGGACTAGCGGGCTGCCTGTCTACGAGCAGTACTTC. Amino acids: CASSLEGTSGLPVYEQYF.

The chain joins TRBV19 to TRBJ2-3; TRBD2 agrees at 7 bases. Trimming removed 6 bases from V and 3 bases from J; junction bases left unmatched: 12. The CDR3 is 16 amino acids. Germline V lookup: CDR1 LNHDA, CDR2 SQIVND (reference sequence). CDR3 nucleotide sequence: TGTGCCAGTAGACCTGAGGGCGGGAGACAGACAGATACGCAGTATTTT. Its translation is CASRPEGGRQTDTQYF.

The chain carries TRBV5-5 and TRBJ1-3; no reliable D call. There are 13 residues in the CDR3. CDR1 is SGHKS, CDR2 YYEKEE, per germline (reference sequence). The germline V and J ends were trimmed by 6 bases and 4 bases, with 11 bases remaining between them. Written as DNA, the CDR3 is TGTGCCAGCACTTTGGCAGCCGGAAACACCATATATTTT. Translation gives CASTLAAGNTIYF.

The chain links TRBV5-8 to TRBJ2-7; the D is unclear. V was cut by 3 bases and J by 3 bases, with 4 bases left in between. This CDR3 contains 11 residues. CDR1 SGHTS and CDR2 YDEGEE come from the germline V gene. CDR3 bases: TGTGCCAGCAGCTCTAACTACGAGCAGTACTTC. It codes for CASSSNYEQYF.

The rearrangement links TRBV10-3 to TRBJ1-2, with unresolved D. The germline V and J ends were trimmed by 1 base and 7 bases, with 16 bases remaining between them. The germline V gene has CDR1 ENHRY and CDR2 SYGVKD. This CDR3 comprises 15 residues. Here the CDR3 DNA reads TGTGCCATCAGTGAGTACCCTGAAACTATTGGTGGCTACACCTTC. Its protein product is CAISEYPETIGGYTF.

The gene calls are TRBV6-1 and TRBJ2-7, with D possibly being TRBD2 (6 bases). Germline V gene data show CDR1 as MNHNS and CDR2 as SASEGT. The CDR3 is made up of 13 amino acids. Trimming left V 5 bases short and J 5 bases short, with 13 bases between. CDR3 protein: CASSTGTFHEQYF. The CDR3 region has the DNA TGTGCCAGCAGTACCGGGACTTTCCACGAGCAGTACTTC.